A single sample gave rise to the 2 T cell receptor beta chains below, sequenced in a study of T cells in narcolepsy. Profiled with immunoSEQ multiplex PCR; TCRdb holds only in-frame clones, not every one. The sample contains over 30,000 clones, around 90% of which appear only once. Sequencing was carried out using CD45RA- memory CD4+ T cells from PBMCs. The receptors stem from a human donor with narcolepsy.

The table lists this clone with a count of one. The rearrangement links TRBV4-1 to TRBJ1-1; no definite D call. The V gene lost 6 bases and the J gene lost 2 bases, with 13 bases spanning the gap. Germline V gene data show CDR1 as MGHRA and CDR2 as YSYEKL. CDR3 length equals 14 residues. This CDR3 reads CASRSPRGNTEAFF. The CDR3 DNA reads TGCGCCAGCAGGTCTCCGCGGGGAAACACTGAAGCTTTCTTT.

The chain is built from TRBV9 and TRBJ2-2, with D maybe TRBD1 (6 bases). The CDR3 is 15 residues long. CDR1 and CDR2 from the germline V gene are SGDLS and YYNGEE. V was clipped by 4 bases and J by 0 bases, with 10 bases between them. The CDR3: CASSPQGPNTGELFF. The CDR3 DNA reads as TGTGCCAGCAGCCCCCAGGGGCCGAACACCGGGGAGCTGTTTTTT.